This entry describes one T cell receptor beta chain. Its recognized antigen is unknown. Base qualities are not recorded, but no much larger clone differs from it by a single base. Receptor amplification or capture employed the immunoSEQ multiplex PCR assay. The multiplex PCR relied on a mix of 60 forward primers for TCR Vbeta segments and 13 reverse primers for TCR Jbeta segments. The CDR3 region of rearranged TCR beta genes was amplified from genomic DNA with a multiplex PCR assay. On the Illumina HiSeq System, the amplified TCR beta libraries were sequenced as 87-base-pair reads. Per the authors' processing: In a later analysis, tens of millions of unique TCR beta chains were counted across the roughly 700 repertoires, and roughly 9.9 million of these chains were shared by at least two donors. Raw reads were error-corrected and collapsed into unique sequences by a nearest-neighbor algorithm in which closely related sequences were merged to remove PCR and sequencing errors. To assign V, D and J gene segments, CDR3 sequences were aligned to IMGT reference sequences. For a sequence to be retained, a match of at least six nucleotides was required to both a V gene segment and a J gene segment. A rearrangement was called productive if the CDR3 had no stop codons and remained in frame with V and J, and every other rearrangement was called non-productive. CDR3 was defined according to IMGT convention as the region running from the second conserved V-encoded cysteine to the conserved J-encoded phenylalanine. The earlier analysis of 550 to 650 of the donors excluded any sequence lacking an unambiguous match to a single V gene segment. In an earlier analysis of some 590 of the donors, V segments were called functional above 56.7% productive rearrangements and were called segregating when the between-donor standard deviation exceeded 5%. To diagnose cytomegalovirus status from the catalog of TCR beta chain sequences, a statistical classification framework was built. V and J gene assignment, in a later analysis, came from comparing TCR nucleotide sequences with IMGT/GENE-DB human TR gene sequences. In a later analysis, CDR3 sequences and most-parsimonious VDJ recombination scenarios were assigned using the TCRdist pipeline. In a later analysis, each TCR beta chain was defined by its CDR3 amino acid sequence together with its V-gene family, and reads lacking a unique V-gene family were excluded. In a later analysis, approximately 640 highly shared, low-generation-probability nucleotide sequences were removed to address suspected cross-contamination and a sequencing artifact. In a later analysis, a clonal expansion index was calculated for each public chain from normalized within-repertoire ranks of inferred template counts. In a later analysis, generation probabilities were computed using a VDJ recombination model fitted to out-of-frame rearrangements, and the results were checked against IGoR. In a later analysis, hypergeometric tests were used to score TCR-TCR, TCR-HLA and TCR-CMV co-occurrence, with a repertoire-size bias correction applied to TCR pairs. To estimate false discovery rates, a later analysis permuted the HLA or CMV assignments 20 times. In a later analysis, co-occurring TCRs were grouped using DBSCAN, with TCRdist sequence similarity added in when clustering inside HLA-allele-positive subsets. Repertoires with fewer than 30,000 or more than 120,000 public chains were left out of co-occurrence clustering, as were a handful of repertoires with anomalous nucleotide sharing. As stored in TCRdb, this immuneACCESS dataset retains in-frame rearrangements with V and J assigned. A fraction of the clones does not appear; measured against another copy, unresolved V genes explain less than half of the discrepancy, and the remainder lacks a known reason. The DNA gave D and trimming, while V, J and clone size come from that table. The sample includes about 170,000 clones, with roughly 73% observed a single time. The ten largest clones add up to around 3.1% of the sample.

There are 19 amino acids in the CDR3, from cysteine to phenylalanine inclusive. Here the CDR3 DNA is all that survives: 57 bases in frame from base 1. Trimming removed 0 bases from V and 1 base from J, leaving 16 bases between the germline ends. CDR1 and CDR2, looked up from the germline V gene, are LGHNA and YSLEER. This entry belongs to a study of cytomegalovirus exposure and HLA in healthy donors listed by TCRdb under 2017. With respect to the entire study: According to an earlier analysis of several hundred of the donors, about 190 million T cells yielded 117 million unique TCR beta sequences and around 300 Gb of sequence data. To study patterns of TCR occurrence, a later analysis re-analyzed previously published TCR beta repertoires from under 750 donors and added high-resolution HLA genotyping. The genetic ancestry cluster associated with self-reported Caucasian donors included over 65% of the approximately 410 genotyped donors. The study combined high-throughput TCR immunosequencing, statistical association of individual TCRs with disease status, and machine learning to predict cytomegalovirus infection status. Typing coverage differed by locus: A, B, C, DRB1 and DQB1 were typed in about 620-630 donors, DQA1 in about 560, DPA1 in some 600, and DPB1 in 450 to 480. Alongside the repertoire data, information on donor age, sex, ethnicity and CMV serostatus was compiled. To decide whether each TCR beta V gene segment behaved as functional or pseudogenic, an earlier analysis of 587 of the donors relied on high-throughput TCR beta sequencing. About five DR-DQ haplotypes were treated as single units for association and clustering because of strong linkage in the cohort. Approximately 300 gigabases of sequencing data and roughly 80 million unique TCR sequences made up an early release that covered roughly 670 HLA-typed donors. In addition to the first cohort of 650 to 800 subjects, a separate validation cohort of 100 to 150 different subjects was used. The study was designed to test whether signatures of past pathogen exposure could be identified by cataloging public T cell receptors. In a later genetic analysis, genome-wide SNP genotypes for about three fifths of the roughly 670 donors were used, and that subset was treated as a discovery cohort. Every discovery cohort repertoire had been produced on one sequencing platform. On average, roughly 250,000 unique TCR beta nucleotide sequences were sequenced per donor among some 430 genotyped donors of the cohort, with about 17% of those sequences being non-productive. The study profiled the T cell repertoires of hundreds of subjects by immunosequencing and related them to cytomegalovirus serostatus. HLA typing covered class I and class II loci at four-digit resolution. In the later analysis, no new phenotypic data were used to find candidate immune exposures; instead, reliance was placed on TCR beta sequences and their occurrence across donors.

Broader findings and caveats from the paper: The earlier analysis of approximately 540 of the donors excluded 15 to 20 rarely observed V segments, including chromosome 9 orphons, because counts were too low. At a false discovery rate of 0.05, a later analysis linked 15,000 to 20,000 TCR beta sequences to specific HLA alleles. Most CMV-associated TCR beta chains appeared to be HLA-restricted in a later analysis, and the HLA associations seemed to be driven largely by CMV exposure. A few of the identified cytomegalovirus-associated TCR beta chains were confirmed in vitro to be specific for cytomegalovirus antigens. Immune exposure information for the cohort was limited to CMV serostatus. Linkage disequilibrium might explain the correlated functional status among segregating V segments, but an unknown experimental factor could not be ruled out. A further reported finding was that TCR beta sequences accurately predicted the HLA-A and HLA-B alleles for most subjects in the first cohort. The authors suggested that the approach could potentially be generalized to other disease states and immunological phenotypes. Across donors, most TCR sequences were observed very rarely, whereas some public TCRs were present in many individuals. A cluster of highly shared sequence variants was judged likely to represent a technical artifact of the sequencing pipeline. Strong co-occurrence of HLA alleles, especially DR and DQ, made assigning TCR associations to individual alleles difficult. Compared with equally common non-associated chains, HLA-associated TCR beta chains in a later analysis were more clonally expanded and had lower generation probabilities. Roughly uniform sequencing depth across donors was assumed in presence/absence analyses, although this assumption may not hold. This cohort had only TCR beta chains sequenced, and the lack of alpha or paired-chain data limited which features could be detected. According to a later analysis, TCR association rates differed among HLA loci, with DRB1 alleles showing the most associated TCRs and HLA-C alleles showing the fewest. Because HLA typing was missing for some donors at each locus, association tests included only the typed subset. In a later genetic analysis, fewer N-insertions in productive TCRs were reported among donors in an Asian-associated ancestry cluster than the roughly 700-donor mean. A later genetic analysis associated a missense DCLRE1C variant with V-gene and J-gene trimming of TCR beta chains, and an independent cohort replicated the association. A total of 164 TCR beta chains were listed by the study as associated with cytomegalovirus. Some IMGT-functional V segments, including TRBV6-2 and TRBV6-3, could not be distinguished by the 87-base-pair reads and were therefore excluded. In both the original and validation cohorts, the classifier was reported to diagnose cytomegalovirus status with high specificity and sensitivity. Broadly in line with IMGT annotations, most TCR beta V segments showed up in productive rearrangements about 90% or about 30% of the time in an earlier analysis of some 590 of the donors. According to a later analysis, parvovirus B19, influenza, CMV and Epstein-Barr virus appeared linked to several top co-occurrence clusters.

The cohort was made up of approximately 700 healthy bone marrow donors. Cohort members were all nominally healthy when sampled, although unrecorded immune exposures were likely present. The donor tested CMV seronegative, placing the donor among the 350 to 400 seronegative members of the cohort. A peripheral blood sample was collected from each donor, and TCR beta sequencing was performed on peripheral blood mononuclear cells. Genomic DNA extraction from the blood cell samples was performed with the Qiagen DNeasy Blood Extraction Kit. The sequence came from a female donor in good health and CMV-seronegative. Input material: PBMCs. The V gene is TRBV4-3 and the J gene is TRBJ2-6; a weak D assignment points to TRBD2 (6 bases agree). The nucleotide sequence reads TGCGCCAGCAGCCAAGACGGAGCAGGGAGGTTATCTGGGGCCAACGTCCTGACTTTC. This translates into CASSQDGAGRLSGANVLTF.